The rows below give T cell receptor beta chains drawn from one sample of a study of post-analysis software for immune sequencing data. TCRdb processed the PCR reads anew with MiXCR; each CDR3 protein has one entry. The top ten clones hold about 6% of a sample with more than 500,000 distinct CDR3 sequences, 34% of them seen once. What was sequenced was blood. The source of these receptors is a girl between 2 and 17 years old with multiple sclerosis. The CDR3 runs from the conserved cysteine through the conserved F or W. A D gene is named only where the DNA matches it firmly. Size values are once, few and many counts, or a class for expanded clones, and some rows have none.

j_call	d_call	v_call	clone_size	cdr3_aa	cdr3_nt
TRBJ1-5	.	TRBV12-3/TRBV12-4	.	CASSLLLDRNQPQHF	TGTGCCAGCAGTTTGCTACTAGACAGAAATCAGCCCCAGCATTTT
TRBJ2-1	.	TRBV3-1	.	CASSQIGNNNEQFF	TGTGCCAGCAGCCAAATAGGAAACAACAATGAGCAGTTCTTC
TRBJ2-5	.	TRBV29-1	many	CSVDSTQYF	TGCAGCGTTGATAGTACCCAGTACTTC
TRBJ2-1	.	TRBV5-5	few	CASSLPANNEQFF	TGTGCCAGCAGCTTACCAGCGAACAATGAGCAGTTCTTC
TRBJ2-1	.	TRBV11-2	few	CASSLAGKQFF	TGTGCCAGCAGCTTAGCAGGGAAGCAGTTCTTC
TRBJ2-1	.	TRBV20-1	few	CSARDHGGASPYNEQFF	TGCAGTGCTAGAGATCATGGAGGGGCGAGCCCCTACAATGAGCAGTTCTTC
TRBJ2-6	.	TRBV28	.	CASSLFAGGANVLTF	TGTGCCAGCAGTTTATTCGCGGGTGGGGCCAACGTCCTGACTTTC
TRBJ1-2	.	TRBV6-1	.	CASSRLGTTNYGYTF	TGTGCCAGCAGTAGACTCGGGACAACTAACTATGGCTACACCTTC
TRBJ2-1	.	TRBV6-6	.	CASSYSGGEYNEQFF	TGTGCCAGCAGTTACTCGGGGGGAGAATACAATGAGCAGTTCTTC
TRBJ2-1	.	TRBV5-1	.	CASSFGENNEQFF	TGCGCCAGCAGCTTCGGGGAAAACAATGAGCAGTTCTTC
TRBJ1-5	.	TRBV6-5	.	CAKVERGNQPQHF	TGTGCCAAGGTGGAAAGGGGCAATCAGCCCCAGCATTTT
TRBJ2-4	TRBD1	TRBV12-3/TRBV12-4	.	CASSPGQGWGKNIQYF	TGTGCCAGCAGTCCCGGACAGGGCTGGGGGAAAAACATTCAGTACTTC
TRBJ2-6	.	TRBV7-9	many	CASIPSGANVLTF	TGTGCCAGCATTCCCTCTGGGGCCAACGTCCTGACTTTC
TRBJ2-6	TRBD1	TRBV29-1	few	CSVVSDRGPNGANVLTF	TGCAGCGTCGTATCGGACAGGGGGCCGAATGGGGCCAACGTCCTGACTTTC
TRBJ2-1	TRBD1	TRBV10-3	many	CAISPGQGVGNEQFF	TGTGCCATCAGCCCGGGACAGGGAGTTGGGAATGAGCAGTTCTTC
TRBJ2-7	TRBD1	TRBV25-1	.	CASSEYGTGSSYEQYF	TGTGCCAGCAGTGAATATGGGACAGGGAGCTCCTACGAGCAGTACTTC
TRBJ1-5	.	TRBV6-6	.	CASSYRPRGDQPQHF	TGTGCCAGCAGTTACCGCCCCAGGGGTGATCAGCCCCAGCATTTT
TRBJ1-5	TRBD1	TRBV19	once	CASSNDRALNQPQHF	TGTGCCAGTAGTAACGACAGGGCTCTCAATCAGCCCCAGCATTTT
TRBJ2-5	TRBD2	TRBV6-2/TRBV6-3	.	CASGEGGLAEAEYF	TGTGCCAGCGGGGAAGGGGGACTAGCGGAGGCGGAGTACTTC
TRBJ2-5	TRBD2	TRBV7-6	.	CATGGARGETQYF	TGTGCCACGGGGGGGGCGAGGGGAGAGACCCAGTACTTC
TRBJ2-7	.	TRBV11-2	.	CASSTGTLVEQYF	TGTGCCAGCAGCACCGGGACTCTCGTCGAGCAGTACTTC
TRBJ1-2	.	TRBV29-1	.	CSVDPGATYGYTF	TGCAGCGTTGATCCGGGGGCGACCTATGGCTACACCTTC
TRBJ1-2	TRBD1	TRBV2	many	CASSVQDRGIYGYTF	TGTGCCAGCAGTGTTCAGGACAGGGGCATCTATGGCTACACCTTC
TRBJ1-5	.	TRBV5-5	.	CASSLDWDQPQHF	TGTGCCAGCAGCTTGGACTGGGATCAGCCCCAGCATTTT